The 22 T cell receptor beta chains below were found in one sample sequenced in a study of CD4 T cells in relation to SARS-CoV-2 and coronaviruses. CD4+ T cells from unexposed donors were obtained before the COVID-19 pandemic (2011-2018). Sequenced by immunoSEQ multiplex PCR; TCRdb stores in-frame clones only, minus some. The sample shows about 59,000 clones, more than 80% of them seen only once. Sequencing was carried out using memory CD4+ T cells from PBMCs. The receptor source for this set is a human donor in good health.

The chain recombines TRBV18 with TRBJ2-5, with 9 bases that match TRBD2. There are 15 residues in the CDR3. The V and J ends lost 0 bases and 5 bases, in that order; junction bases with no gene match: 4. Germline CDR1 is KGHSH and CDR2 is LQKENI. In nucleotides, the CDR3 is TGTGCCAGCTCACCACCGGGACTAGCTTTGGAGACCCAGTACTTC. It translates to CASSPPGLALETQYF.

The rearrangement links TRBV5-8 to TRBJ1-6, with D tentatively TRBD1 (5 bases). V lost 1 base and J lost 10, with 15 bases in between. Germline values: CDR1 SGHTS, CDR2 YDEGEE. This CDR3 is built from 15 residues. CDR3 amino acids: CASSLSSGRVSPLHF. CDR3 in DNA: TGTGCCAGCAGCTTGTCGTCAGGCAGGGTCTCACCCCTCCACTTT. The full variable domain, in which reference TRBV5-8 and TRBJ1-6 provide the parts outside the CDR3, is EAGVTQSPTHLIKTRGQQATLRCSPISGHTSVYWYQQALGLGLQFLLWYDEGEERNRGNFPPRFSGRQFPNYSSELNVNALELEDSALYLCASSLSSGRVSPLHFGNGTRLTVT.

This clone was observed a single time. This chain joins TRBV29-1 and TRBJ2-4; D not certain. CDR3 size: 13 residues. The germline gives CDR1 SQVTM, CDR2 ANQGSEA. The V end was cut by 5 bases, the J end by 5 bases, with 13 bases between. CDR3 sequence (DNA): TGCAGCGTTAGAGCGCAGGCCGAAAACATTCAGTACTTC. Protein: CSVRAQAENIQYF.

The chain recombines TRBV28 with TRBJ2-5; D gene ambiguous. Germline V gene sequence: CDR1 MDHEN, CDR2 SYDVKM. Trimming cost V 3 bases and J 1 base, with 9 bases left between them. This CDR3 has 14 residues. The CDR3 loop reads CASSFRGSQETQYF. The CDR3 bases are TGTGCCAGCAGTTTCCGTGGGTCCCAAGAGACCCAGTACTTC. The variable domain in full, with the rest retrieved from reference TRBV28 and TRBJ2-5, is DVKVTQSSRYLVKRTGEKVFLECVQDMDHENMFWYRQDPGLGLRLIYFSYDVKMKEKGDIPEGYSVSREKKERFSLILESASTNQTSMYLCASSFRGSQETQYFGPGTRLLVL.

The chain couples TRBV11-2 to TRBJ2-4; tentatively, D is TRBD1 (5 bases). The V gene lost 9 bases and the J gene lost 0 bases, with 12 bases spanning the gap. Per germline, CDR1 SGHAT and CDR2 FQNNGV. CDR3 size: 14 residues. Written as DNA, the CDR3 is TGTGCCAGTAAGGACATTCTAGCCAAAAACATTCAGTACTTC. Protein: CASKDILAKNIQYF.

This clone turned up a few times. J is TRBJ2-5 and V is TRBV15; D is undetermined. The CDR3 has 13 residues. Germline assignment: CDR1 LNHNV and CDR2 YYDKDF (reference sequence). The germline V and J ends were trimmed by 3 bases and 0 bases, with 5 bases remaining between them. DNA for the CDR3: TGTGCCACCAGCAGTCGAGACCAAGAGACCCAGTACTTC. This encodes CATSSRDQETQYF.

The gene calls are TRBV20-1 and TRBJ2-7; D is possibly TRBD2 (6 bases). V lost 2 bases to trimming and J lost 6 bases, with 8 bases between them. The CDR3 totals 11 residues. The germline V gene encodes CDR1 DFQATT and CDR2 SNEGSKA (reference sequence). This CDR3 reads CSARRESEQYF. Here the CDR3 DNA reads TGCAGTGCTAGACGGGAGAGCGAGCAGTACTTC.

The rearrangement joins TRBV7-8 to TRBJ2-7; TRBD2 agrees at 12 bases. In germline, CDR1 is SGHVS, CDR2 FQNEAQ. The CDR3 is 15 amino acids. The junction had 1 base not matched to a gene; V was cut back by 1 base and J by 3 bases. The DNA of the CDR3 is TGTGCCAGCAGCTTAGGGACTAGCGGGAACTACGAGCAGTACTTC. Translating gives CASSLGTSGNYEQYF.

The CDR3 nucleotides are TGCGCCAGCAGCCGTTCGTACTACAGGGTCGGGAAGACCCAGTACTTC. Its protein is CASSRSYYRVGKTQYF. The chain employs TRBV5-1 and TRBJ2-5; D is possibly TRBD1 (6 bases). Trimming shortened V by 4 bases and J by 6 bases, and 22 bases separated the two germline ends. Germline CDR1 and CDR2: SGHRS and YFSETQ. CDR3 length: 16 amino acids.

The J gene is TRBJ2-5, the V gene TRBV15, with 7 bases fitting TRBD2. The CDR3 is made up of 17 amino acids. With V trimmed by 2 bases and J by 3 bases, 12 bases remained unmatched. CDR1 and CDR2 from the germline V gene are LNHNV and YYDKDF (reference sequence). CDR3 loop: CATSRKIRALAEETQYF. DNA for the CDR3: TGTGCCACCAGCAGAAAAATTAGGGCGCTAGCGGAAGAGACCCAGTACTTC.

The chain employs TRBV27 and TRBJ2-5, with 9 nucleotides matching TRBD2. This CDR3 has 15 amino acids. The trim removed 6 bases at V and 1 base at J, leaving 6 bases unmatched. Germline V gene data show CDR1 as MNHEY and CDR2 as SMNVEV (reference sequence). The CDR3 bases are TGTGCCAGCAGGAGACTAGCGGAAATCCAAGAGACCCAGTACTTC. Encoded protein: CASRRLAEIQETQYF.

This clone showed up just a few times. The chain joins TRBV9 to TRBJ2-1, with a possible D match to TRBD1 (6 bases). The CDR3 consists of 16 residues. The germline V gene encodes CDR1 SGDLS and CDR2 YYNGEE. V was trimmed by 3 bases and J by 3 bases, leaving 16 bases between them. The CDR3 DNA is TGTGCCAGCAGCGCACAGGGTCGCTATTTCTACAATGAGCAGTTCTTC. It is translated as CASSAQGRYFYNEQFF.

This chain uses TRBV29-1 with TRBJ1-2; 12 positions agree with TRBD1. Germline V gene lookup returns CDR1 SQVTM and CDR2 ANQGSEA. The CDR3 runs 15 residues. With 3 bases clipped from V and 0 bases from J, the junction kept 2 bases outside the gene matches. The chain's CDR3 is CSVEGQGASNYGYTF. The CDR3 DNA reads TGCAGCGTTGAGGGACAGGGGGCGTCTAACTATGGCTACACCTTC.

The chain combines TRBV5-8 with TRBJ1-4; no clear D. Trimming took 4 bases from V and 7 from J, leaving 14 bases between them. The CDR3 spans 14 residues. CDR1 is SGHTS and CDR2 is YDEGEE in the germline V gene. The CDR3 spells CASSLGSRSEKLFF. Here the CDR3 DNA reads TGTGCCAGCAGCCTCGGGTCTCGTTCTGAAAAACTGTTTTTT.

The chain employs TRBV5-1 and TRBJ2-5; 8 bases are a match to TRBD1. The germline gives CDR1 SGHRS, CDR2 YFSETQ. V lost 3 bases, J lost 5 bases, and 6 bases stayed unmatched. CDR3 size: 14 residues. The CDR3 region has the DNA TGCGCCAGCAGCTGGACAGGGCCCCCGGAGACCCAGTACTTC. It specifies CASSWTGPPETQYF.

In its sample, this clone was seen once. The chain has TRBV28 and TRBJ2-2; 7 nucleotides match TRBD1. The trim removed 3 bases at V and 2 bases at J, leaving 12 bases unmatched. From germline, CDR1 is MDHEN and CDR2 SYDVKM. This CDR3 has 18 residues. CDR3 protein: CASSFPSTTGSNTGELFF. CDR3 DNA: TGTGCCAGCAGTTTCCCGAGTACGACAGGGTCTAACACCGGGGAGCTGTTTTTT.

Written as DNA, the CDR3 is TGCGCCAGCAGCCAAGCAGGGGGATCGATTAGTGAAGCTTTCTTT. It codes for CASSQAGGSISEAFF. The chain recombines TRBV5-1 with TRBJ1-1, with 7 bases lining up with TRBD1. V lost 4 bases to trimming and J lost 7 bases; unmatched junction nucleotides: 13. This CDR3 has 15 amino acids. CDR1 is SGHRS and CDR2 is YFSETQ in the germline V gene.

V usage is TRBV10-3 and J usage is TRBJ1-2; D uncertain. In germline, CDR1 is ENHRY, CDR2 SYGVKD. Trimming shortened V by 0 bases and J by 6 bases, and 8 bases separated the two germline ends. The CDR3 runs 13 residues. This CDR3 reads CAISESGRDGYTF. Here the CDR3 DNA reads TGTGCCATCAGTGAGTCAGGGCGTGATGGCTACACCTTC.

The chain is built from TRBV21-1 and TRBJ1-2; the table names TRBD1, a call not compared with the DNA. TRBV21-1 is classified as a pseudogene. The CDR3 covers 14 residues. CDR3 loop: CASSIHAGFYGYTF. The CDR3, as DNA: TGTGCCAGCAGCATACACGCAGGGTTCTATGGCTACACCTTC.

This clone was recorded once. The chain recombines TRBV6-6 with TRBJ2-3; TRBD2 is a possible D gene (5 bases). The CDR3 has 14 residues. V was pared by 7 bases and J by 2 bases, with 13 bases between. CDR1 and CDR2 from the germline V gene are MNHNY and SVGAGI (reference sequence). CDR3 in amino acids: CASNRGGPTDTQYF. The CDR3 DNA follows: TGTGCCAGCAACCGCGGCGGGCCCACAGATACGCAGTATTTT.

This chain links TRBV11-1 with TRBJ2-3; weak D call: TRBD1 (5 bases). Deletions cut 5 bases from V and 4 bases from J, with 10 bases between. CDR3 size: 13 residues. Germline assignment: CDR1 SGHAT and CDR2 FQDESV (reference sequence). CDR3 amino acids: CASSISQADTQYF. CDR3 coding DNA: TGTGCCAGCAGCATATCACAGGCAGATACGCAGTATTTT.

This chain links TRBV6-5 with TRBJ1-5; 11 bases line up with TRBD1. The CDR3 sequence is 15 residues long. J was trimmed by 7 bases and V by 4 bases; bases with no gene match: 6. The V gene's germline CDR1 is MNHEY and CDR2 SVGAGI. CDR3 nucleotide sequence: TGTGCCAGCAGTTTAGGGACAGGGGGAGGCCAGCCCCAGCATTTT. Amino acids: CASSLGTGGGQPQHF.